This TCR beta chain was observed in a study of T-cell reconstitution after alpha-beta-depleted transplantation in children. This clonotype was found a few times. Its target is not known. A TCRbeta library incorporating unique molecular identifiers was prepared. Using its own MiXCR run on the PCR reads, TCRdb lists one record per CDR3 protein. The sample comprises about 98,000 distinct CDR3 sequences, roughly a quarter of which are singletons, and about a fifth rests with the top ten. Study-level points and caveats: The origin of alpha-beta T cells about two months after transplant was reportedly several hundred expanded graft clones.

The clonotype was recovered from a boy aged 2 to 10 with acute lymphoblastic leukemia, due to receive a stem cell transplant. The input for sequencing was PBMCs, taken before TCRalphabeta/CD19-depleted stem cell transplant.

The CDR3 loop is CSASSPGVQYNEQFF. DNA of the CDR3: TGCAGTGCTAGTTCGCCGGGAGTACAGTACAATGAGCAGTTCTTC. The V call is TRBV20-1, the J call TRBJ2-1, with D maybe TRBD2 (6 bases). The CDR3 consists of 15 residues. Deletions cut 3 bases from V and 4 bases from J, with 16 bases between. Germline V gene sequence: CDR1 DFQATT, CDR2 SNEGSKA (reference sequence).